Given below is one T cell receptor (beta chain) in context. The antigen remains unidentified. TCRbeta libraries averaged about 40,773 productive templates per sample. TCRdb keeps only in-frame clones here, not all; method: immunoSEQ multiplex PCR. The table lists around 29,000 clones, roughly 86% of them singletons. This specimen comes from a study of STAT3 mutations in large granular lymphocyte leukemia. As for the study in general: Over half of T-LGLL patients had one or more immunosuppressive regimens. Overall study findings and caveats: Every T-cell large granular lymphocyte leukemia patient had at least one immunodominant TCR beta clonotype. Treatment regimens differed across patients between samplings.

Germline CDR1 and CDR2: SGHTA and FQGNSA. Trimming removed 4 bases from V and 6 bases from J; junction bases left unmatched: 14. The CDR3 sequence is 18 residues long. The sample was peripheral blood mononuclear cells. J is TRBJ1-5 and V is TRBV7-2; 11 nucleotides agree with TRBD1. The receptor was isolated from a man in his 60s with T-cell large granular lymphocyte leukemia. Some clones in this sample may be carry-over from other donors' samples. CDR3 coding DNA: TGTGCCAGCAGCTCAGGACAGGGGGCATTGGGAGGGGGTCAGCCCCAGCATTTT. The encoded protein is CASSSGQGALGGGQPQHF.